A selection of T cell receptor beta chains follows, all from one sample in a study of identical twins. MiXCR, applied by TCRdb to the 5' RACE reads, yields one record per CDR3 protein. The sample records approximately 190,000 distinct CDR3 sequences, less than 20% being singletons. The same sample was also used in a study of T cells expressing NK-cell markers.

The sequenced sample consisted of CD8+ T cells sorted from blood. Source of these receptors: a woman younger than 30 in good health. The CDR3 runs from the conserved cysteine through the conserved F or W. The D gene is left open where the match is weak. Some rows have no size entry. The others give once, few or many, or a class for an expanded clone.

DNA | CDR3 | V | D | size | J
TGTGCCACCAGTCACAGGGACAGGCCCTACAATGAGCAGTTCTTC | CATSHRDRPYNEQFF | TRBV24-1 | TRBD1 | NA | TRBJ2-1
TGTGCCAGCAGCGCGGGACTCCCTAAAGAGACCCAGTACTTC | CASSAGLPKETQYF | TRBV5-6 | NA | few | TRBJ2-5
TGCAGTGCTAGTACGGCTAGCGGGAGTCCCACAGATACGCAGTATTTT | CSASTASGSPTDTQYF | TRBV20-1 | TRBD2 | few | TRBJ2-3
TGCAGTGCTAGGTCCGGGGGAAAATCGGAGACCCAGTACTTC | CSARSGGKSETQYF | TRBV20-1 | NA | many | TRBJ2-5
TGCAGTGCTAGAGATCCCCTAGCGGGGGGTCACTACAATGAGCAGTTCTTC | CSARDPLAGGHYNEQFF | TRBV20-1 | TRBD2 | NA | TRBJ2-1
TGTGCCAGCAGTTCAGTAGCGGGAGGGGTTAAAGGAGGCATGGACGGGGAGCTGTTTTTT | CASSSVAGGVKGGMDGELFF | TRBV12-3/TRBV12-4 | TRBD2 | NA | TRBJ2-2
TGTGCCAGCAGCCTCGGGGGGGCCTACAATGAGCAGTTCTTC | CASSLGGAYNEQFF | TRBV27 | TRBD2 | many | TRBJ2-1
TGTGCCAGCAGCATCGGCCCCGGGAATGAGCAGTTCTTC | CASSIGPGNEQFF | TRBV7-6 | NA | NA | TRBJ2-1
TGCAGTGCTAGAGATGTGAAAGCGGGAGTTCGGGTTGGGGAGCAGTTCTTC | CSARDVKAGVRVGEQFF | TRBV20-1 | TRBD2 | NA | TRBJ2-1
TGTGCCAGCTCACCACCGTGGCGGACCGGGGAGCTGTTTTTT | CASSPPWRTGELFF | TRBV18 | NA | NA | TRBJ2-2
TGTGCCAGCAGTTTACTAGCGGGAGTTGGGGAGCTGTTTTTT | CASSLLAGVGELFF | TRBV6-5 | TRBD2 | few | TRBJ2-2
TGTGCCAGCAGCTTCCAGGGAACACGGGATGAAGCTTTCTTT | CASSFQGTRDEAFF | TRBV9 | NA | NA | TRBJ1-1
TGTGCCAGCAGCCAGTACCGGGACAGGGGAAAATATAAGAATCAGCCCCAGCATTTT | CASSQYRDRGKYKNQPQHF | TRBV6-1 | TRBD1 | few | TRBJ1-5
TGTGCCAGTAGTCCCGGGACAGAATACGAGCAGTACTTC | CASSPGTEYEQYF | TRBV19 | TRBD1 | NA | TRBJ2-7
TGTGCCTGGAGTGGTCTAGCGGCCTCCTACGAGCAGTACTTC | CAWSGLAASYEQYF | TRBV30 | TRBD2 | few | TRBJ2-7
TGTGCCAGCAGTCAATTCAGGGGGGCCGGGTCTACCGAGCAGTACTTC | CASSQFRGAGSTEQYF | TRBV27 | NA | few | TRBJ2-7
TGTGCCACCCAGACTAGCGGACCCTACAATGAGCAGTTCTTC | CATQTSGPYNEQFF | TRBV27 | TRBD2 | NA | TRBJ2-1
TGTGCCAGCAGCTTCCTGGCAGGCCGTGATTTCTTT | CASSFLAGRDFF | TRBV5-6 | NA | NA | TRBJ1-1
TGTGCCAGCAGCCAAGATCCTAGCGGGGGGGTAGAGACCCAGTACTTC | CASSQDPSGGVETQYF | TRBV4-2 | TRBD2 | NA | TRBJ2-5
NA | CATSDFGAGNLFF | TRBV24-1 | NA | NA | TRBJ2-1
TGTGCCAGCAGTGAGGCGGCGAACACTGAAGCTTTCTTT | CASSEAANTEAFF | TRBV2 | NA | few | TRBJ1-1
TGCGCCAGCAGCCAAGGTCGAGGGACTAGCGGCTACGAGCAGTACTTC | CASSQGRGTSGYEQYF | TRBV4-3 | TRBD2 | NA | TRBJ2-7
TGCAGTGCTCGACTGAGAGCAACTAATGAAAAACTGTTTTTT | CSARLRATNEKLFF | TRBV20-1 | NA | few | TRBJ1-4
TGTGCCAGCAGTCTCCCCCCTCTTCGCAGGAGCTCCTACAATGAGCAGTTCTTC | CASSLPPLRRSSYNEQFF | TRBV27 | NA | NA | TRBJ2-1
TGTGCCAGCAGCTTACCGGGGTTGAACACTGAAGCTTTCTTT | CASSLPGLNTEAFF | TRBV7-9 | NA | NA | TRBJ1-1
TGTGCCAGCAGTGAAGGACAGGACCCCACGACCCAGTACTTC | CASSEGQDPTTQYF | TRBV25-1 | TRBD1 | NA | TRBJ2-5
TGTGCCAGCACCTTGGCGGGGGCCAACACTGAAGCTTTCTTT | CASTLAGANTEAFF | TRBV12-3/TRBV12-4 | NA | few | TRBJ1-1
TGCGCCAGCAGCTTGGCCGACTCGGTGGGGAGGGGCACTGAAGCTTTCTTT | CASSLADSVGRGTEAFF | TRBV5-1 | NA | NA | TRBJ1-1
TGTGCCAGCAGCGTAGACGGTGGAACCAACTACGAGCAGTACTTC | CASSVDGGTNYEQYF | TRBV9 | NA | few | TRBJ2-7
TGCAGTGCTAGTCATGCCCGGGCCAAAAACATTCAGTACTTC | CSASHARAKNIQYF | TRBV20-1 | NA | NA | TRBJ2-4
TGTGCCAGCAGCCCGACGGGGACAGCCGGAATTGACACTGAAGCTTTCTTT | CASSPTGTAGIDTEAFF | TRBV5-6 | TRBD1 | NA | TRBJ1-1
TGTGCCACCGACTGGGCCGGGCGTGACACTGAAGCTTTCTTT | CATDWAGRDTEAFF | TRBV6-1 | NA | few | TRBJ1-1
TGTGCCAGCAGCTCCGGGACAGGGGATTACAATGAGCAGTTCTTC | CASSSGTGDYNEQFF | TRBV11-2 | TRBD1 | NA | TRBJ2-1
TGCGCCAGCAGCGTGCGCACCGGGGAGCTGTTTTTT | CASSVRTGELFF | TRBV4-1 | NA | few | TRBJ2-2
TGCGCCAGCAGCTTACTAGCGGGGGGACCCACTAATGAGCAGTTCTTC | CASSLLAGGPTNEQFF | TRBV4-1 | TRBD2 | few | TRBJ2-1
TGTGCCAGCAGTGAAGGGGGTTTTGCCGATACGCAGTATTTT | CASSEGGFADTQYF | TRBV6-1 | NA | NA | TRBJ2-3
TGTGCCAGCAGCCGTCGCGGACTAGAATCCGAGACCCAGTACTTC | CASSRRGLESETQYF | TRBV7-9 | TRBD2 | NA | TRBJ2-5
TGCAGTGCTAGCCCGACTAGCGGGAGAGGGACAGATACGCAGTATTTT | CSASPTSGRGTDTQYF | TRBV20-1 | TRBD2 | many | TRBJ2-3
TGTGCCAGCAGCTTGGCGGGAGGTGTGCAAGAGACCCAGTACTTC | CASSLAGGVQETQYF | TRBV11-2 | TRBD2 | many | TRBJ2-5
TGTGCCAGCAGCCTCAGGGGTTGGAACTATGGCTACACCTTC | CASSLRGWNYGYTF | TRBV27 | NA | NA | TRBJ1-2